The 23 T cell receptor beta chains presented below share a single source sample, sequenced in a study of Graves' ophthalmopathy and Graves' hyperthyroidism. Scientists amplified the TCR beta CDR3 regions from RNA transcripts. A first-round RT-PCR used HTBI primers, followed by a second-round multiplex PCR. TCRdb fed the multiplex PCR reads into MiXCR, producing one record per CDR3 protein. The sample records approximately 160,000 distinct CDR3 sequences, 35% to 50% being singletons. Sequenced input: peripheral blood. These receptor sequences come from a young man with Graves' ophthalmopathy.

This clonotype was counted at least ten times. CDR3 protein: CASSYELAGGPTYYEQYF. CDR3 coding DNA: TGTGCCAGCAGTTACGAACTAGCGGGAGGGCCTACGTACTACGAGCAGTACTTC. V usage is TRBV6-2 or TRBV6-3 and J usage is TRBJ2-7; 13 nucleotides line up with TRBD2. CDR3 size: 18 residues. J gave up 3 bases and V 2 bases, and 10 bases lay outside the gene matches. Germline CDR1 reads MNHEY; CDR2 reads SVGEGT.

In this sample, this clonotype turned up many times. The CDR3: CASRQQPGLAGGRTGELFF. CDR3 bases: TGTGCCAGCAGACAACAACCGGGACTAGCGGGAGGGAGGACCGGGGAGCTGTTTTTT. The rearrangement joins TRBV7-8 to TRBJ2-2; TRBD2 agrees at 16 bases. The germline gives CDR1 SGHVS, CDR2 FQNEAQ. Trimming took 6 bases from V and 5 from J; bases not matched to a gene: 12. This CDR3 is 19 amino acids long.

The table lists this clonotype with many counts. The chain employs TRBV20-1 and TRBJ2-7; 7 nucleotides match TRBD2. Losses at the gene ends were 3 bases for V and 5 bases for J; bases not matched to a gene: 7. The CDR3 sequence is 13 residues long. Germline loops: CDR1 DFQATT, CDR2 SNEGSKA (reference sequence). The DNA for the CDR3 is TGCAGTGCTAGGGCCACTGGGGGGGACGAGCAGTACTTC. Translating gives CSARATGGDEQYF.

This clonotype occurred a few times. The chain employs TRBV6-5 and TRBJ2-5, with 15 bases lining up with TRBD2. Looked up from germline, CDR1 is MNHEY and CDR2 is SVGAGI. V lost 4 bases, J lost 6 bases, and 6 bases stayed unmatched. This CDR3 contains 16 residues. The CDR3 loop reads CASSSRTSGREKTQYF. Here the CDR3 DNA reads TGTGCCAGCAGTTCGAGGACTAGCGGGAGGGAAAAGACCCAGTACTTC.

Many counts were recorded for this clonotype. This CDR3 reads CSARIRQGGETQYF. The CDR3 region has the DNA TGCAGTGCTAGGATTCGACAGGGCGGAGAGACCCAGTACTTC. This chain links TRBV20-1 with TRBJ2-5, with TRBD1 matching 7 bases. The junction had 8 bases not matched to a gene; V was cut back by 3 bases and J by 4 bases. The CDR3 loop spans 14 amino acids. Germline loops: CDR1 DFQATT, CDR2 SNEGSKA (reference sequence).

This clonotype was detected ten times or more. The rearrangement joins TRBV5-1 to TRBJ2-5; D is unclear. This CDR3 is 14 amino acids long. Germline values: CDR1 SGHRS, CDR2 YFSETQ. V was pared by 3 bases and J by 3 bases, with 12 bases between. The chain's CDR3 is CASSSRQRKETQYF. CDR3 in DNA: TGCGCCAGCAGCTCCCGCCAGAGGAAAGAGACCCAGTACTTC.

This clonotype was counted ten times or more. V usage is TRBV12-3 or TRBV12-4 and J usage is TRBJ2-7; unclear D gene. This CDR3 has 14 amino acids. Deletions cut 3 bases from V and 0 bases from J, with 9 bases between. In DNA form, the CDR3 reads TGTGCCAGCAGTTTTAGAAGGAGCTCCTACGAGCAGTACTTC. Translated: CASSFRRSSYEQYF.

This clonotype was detected ten times or more. The V gene is TRBV27, the J gene TRBJ2-3, with 7 bases lining up with TRBD2. Germline V gene lookup returns CDR1 MNHEY and CDR2 SMNVEV (reference sequence). V lost 2 bases and J lost 4; bases outside the gene matches: 9. The CDR3 runs to 16 residues. The CDR3 nucleotides read TGTGCCAGCAGTTTAGTTCTAGCGGCCGGCCCAGATACGCAGTATTTT. Translation: CASSLVLAAGPDTQYF.

The chain combines TRBV27 with TRBJ2-2; no reliable D call. The length of the CDR3 is 16 residues. Germline V gives CDR1 MNHEY, CDR2 SMNVEV (reference sequence). Deletions cut 2 bases from V and 6 bases from J, with 16 bases between. In DNA, the CDR3 is TGTGCCAGCAGTTTAGAGAGTCCACATTTTGCCGGGGAGCTGTTTTTT. Its translation is CASSLESPHFAGELFF.

CDR3 region: CASSEPGLAWVWQETQYF. The CDR3 region has the DNA TGTGCCAGCAGTGAGCCCGGACTAGCGTGGGTTTGGCAAGAGACCCAGTACTTC. The J gene is TRBJ2-5, the V gene TRBV6-1, with TRBD2 matching 9 bases. The CDR3 has 18 residues. Per the germline V gene, CDR1 is MNHNS and CDR2 is SASEGT. V was clipped by 3 bases and J by 2 bases; unmatched bases: 13.

This clonotype was counted ten times or more. The chain joins TRBV28 to TRBJ1-2; TRBD1 is a possible D gene (5 bases). The CDR3 totals 16 residues. The germline V gene has CDR1 MDHEN and CDR2 SYDVKM. Deletions cut 8 bases from V and 0 bases from J, with 19 bases between. CDR3 sequence reads: CASGDRGRPANYGYTF. DNA of the CDR3: TGTGCCAGCGGGGACCGTGGCAGACCAGCTAACTATGGCTACACCTTC.

This clonotype has a count of ten or more. This chain connects TRBV18 to TRBJ2-7, with unresolved D. Germline lookup yields CDR1 KGHSH and CDR2 LQKENI. The length of the CDR3 is 14 residues. Trimming took off 5 bases at V and 5 bases at J, with 16 bases between the two ends. The CDR3: CASSKQSPPNEQYF. DNA of the CDR3: TGTGCCAGCTCAAAACAGTCCCCCCCGAACGAGCAGTACTTC.

At least ten counts were recorded for this clonotype. The chain recombines TRBV19 with TRBJ1-5; 10 positions match TRBD1. From germline, CDR1 is LNHDA and CDR2 SQIVND (reference sequence). The V segment lost 5 bases and the J segment 3 bases; nucleotides outside the gene matches: 4. The CDR3 has 15 residues. The CDR3 nucleotides read TGTGCCAGTAGTTCGGGACAGGGGAACAATCAGCCCCAGCATTTT. The encoded protein is CASSSGQGNNQPQHF.

This chain connects TRBV12-3 or TRBV12-4 to TRBJ2-5; D is ambiguous. V lost 3 bases to trimming and J lost 2 bases, with 13 bases between them. The CDR3 spans 15 residues. CDR3 sequence: CASSFFQDGQETQYF. The CDR3 region has the DNA TGTGCCAGCAGTTTCTTCCAGGACGGGCAAGAGACCCAGTACTTC.

This chain joins TRBV2 and TRBJ2-7; a weak D match, TRBD2 (6 bases). Between the trimmed V and J ends, which lost 3 bases and 2 bases, there was a span of 11 bases. This CDR3 has 14 amino acids. In germline, CDR1 is SNHLY, CDR2 FYNNEI. CDR3 bases: TGTGCCAGCAGTGAGCGGAGGGTCCCCTACGAGCAGTACTTC. Protein: CASSERRVPYEQYF.

Many counts were recorded for this clonotype. The J gene is TRBJ2-5, the V gene TRBV20-1; tentatively, D is TRBD2 (7 bases). The germline V gene encodes CDR1 DFQATT and CDR2 SNEGSKA (reference sequence). The CDR3 extends over 14 amino acids. The V end was cut by 5 bases, the J end by 2 bases, with 15 bases between. Here the CDR3 DNA reads TGCAGTGCTGAGACAGCGGGGACACAAGAGACCCAGTACTTC. Its translation: CSAETAGTQETQYF.

The CDR3 protein is CASTPAGNTIYF. The CDR3 DNA follows: TGTGCCAGCACTCCGGCGGGAAACACCATATATTTT. The chain carries TRBV6-1 and TRBJ1-3; D gene ambiguous. CDR3 length equals 12 residues. Germline V gives CDR1 MNHNS, CDR2 SASEGT. Trimming shortened V by 7 bases and J by 4 bases, and 8 bases separated the two germline ends.

This clonotype appeared many times. V is TRBV28 and J is TRBJ1-1; D is unclear. Trimming shortened V by 1 base and J by 5 bases, and 17 bases separated the two germline ends. This CDR3 has 16 amino acids. Germline V gene data show CDR1 as MDHEN and CDR2 as SYDVKM. The CDR3 DNA is TGTGCCAGCAGTTTATTTTCGCTATGGACTGCGACTGAAGCTTTCTTT. Protein product: CASSLFSLWTATEAFF.

This clonotype was observed many times. The CDR3, as DNA: TGTGCCAGCAGCCCGCGACAGGGACCGATGAACACTGAAGCTTTCTTT. It is translated as CASSPRQGPMNTEAFF. The genes are TRBV7-8 and TRBJ1-1, with TRBD1 identical over 7 bases. This CDR3 contains 16 residues. The germline V gene encodes CDR1 SGHVS and CDR2 FQNEAQ. Trimming took 5 bases from V and 0 from J; bases not matched to a gene: 9.

Many counts were recorded for this clonotype. This chain connects TRBV28 to TRBJ1-6, with D unclear. Trimming took off 4 bases at V and 0 bases at J, with 4 bases between the two ends. The CDR3 has 14 residues. The germline V gene has CDR1 MDHEN and CDR2 SYDVKM. As DNA, the CDR3 is TGTGCCAGCAGTTCCACCTCCTATAATTCACCCCTCCACTTT. It translates to CASSSTSYNSPLHF.

This chain connects TRBV12-3 or TRBV12-4 to TRBJ1-1; D call uncertain. V lost 5 bases, J lost 9 bases, and 13 bases lay in between. The CDR3 runs 12 residues. The CDR3 nucleotides are TGTGCCAGCAGTCGTCCTTTGGGGAAAGCTTTCTTT. Translated: CASSRPLGKAFF.

This clonotype was picked up many times. This chain connects TRBV28 to TRBJ2-7; 8 bases line up with TRBD1. Germline values: CDR1 MDHEN, CDR2 SYDVKM. The CDR3 loop spans 12 amino acids. V shed 5 bases, J shed 6 bases, and the junction held 3 bases outside the gene matches. CDR3 nucleotides: TGTGCCAGCAGTGGAGGACAGGGCGAGCAGTACTTC. Translation: CASSGGQGEQYF.

The chain employs TRBV6-5 and TRBJ2-7; 9 positions agree with TRBD1. The CDR3 runs to 14 residues. The V gene's germline CDR1 is MNHEY and CDR2 SVGAGI. Losses at the gene ends were 3 bases for V and 7 bases for J; bases not matched to a gene: 7. The DNA for the CDR3 is TGTGCCAGCAGTTATAGGGACAGGGTCCGGGAGCAGTACTTC. Its translation is CASSYRDRVREQYF.